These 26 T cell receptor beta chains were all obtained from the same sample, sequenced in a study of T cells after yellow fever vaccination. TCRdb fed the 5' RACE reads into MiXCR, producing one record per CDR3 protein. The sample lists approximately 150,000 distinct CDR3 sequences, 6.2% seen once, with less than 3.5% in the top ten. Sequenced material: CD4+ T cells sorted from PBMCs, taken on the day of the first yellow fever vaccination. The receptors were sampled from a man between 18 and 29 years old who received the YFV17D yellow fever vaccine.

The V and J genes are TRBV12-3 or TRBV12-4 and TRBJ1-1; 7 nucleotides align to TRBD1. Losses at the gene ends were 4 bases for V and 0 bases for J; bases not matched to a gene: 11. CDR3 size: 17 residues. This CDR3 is CASSWDSLSPMNTEAFF. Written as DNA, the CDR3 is TGTGCCAGCAGTTGGGACAGTCTAAGTCCTATGAACACTGAAGCTTTCTTT.

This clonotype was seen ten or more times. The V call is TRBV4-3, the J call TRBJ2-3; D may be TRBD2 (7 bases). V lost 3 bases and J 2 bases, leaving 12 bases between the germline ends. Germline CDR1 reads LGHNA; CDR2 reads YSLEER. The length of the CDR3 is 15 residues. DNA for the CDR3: TGCGCCAGCAGCCAGTGGCGGGGGCCCACAGATACGCAGTATTTT. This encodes CASSQWRGPTDTQYF.

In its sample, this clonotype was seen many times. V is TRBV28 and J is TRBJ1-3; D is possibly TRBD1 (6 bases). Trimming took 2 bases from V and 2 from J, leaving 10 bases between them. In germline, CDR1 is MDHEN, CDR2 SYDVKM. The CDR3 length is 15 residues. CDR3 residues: CASSLGGSPGNTIYF. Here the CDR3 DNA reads TGTGCCAGCAGTTTAGGGGGCAGCCCTGGAAACACCATATATTTT.

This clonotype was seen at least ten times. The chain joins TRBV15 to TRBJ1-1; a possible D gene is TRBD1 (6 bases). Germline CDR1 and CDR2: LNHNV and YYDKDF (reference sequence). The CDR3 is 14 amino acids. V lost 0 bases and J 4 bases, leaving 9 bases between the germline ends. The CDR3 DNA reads TGTGCCACCAGCAGAGAAGGAGGGGGCACTGAAGCTTTCTTT. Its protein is CATSREGGGTEAFF.

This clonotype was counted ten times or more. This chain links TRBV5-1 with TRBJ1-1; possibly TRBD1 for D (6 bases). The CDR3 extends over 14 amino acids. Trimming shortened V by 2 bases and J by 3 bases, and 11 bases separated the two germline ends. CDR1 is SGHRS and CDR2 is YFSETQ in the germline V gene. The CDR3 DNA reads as TGCGCCAGCAGCTTCGGCAGGGGTGACACTGAAGCTTTCTTT. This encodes CASSFGRGDTEAFF.

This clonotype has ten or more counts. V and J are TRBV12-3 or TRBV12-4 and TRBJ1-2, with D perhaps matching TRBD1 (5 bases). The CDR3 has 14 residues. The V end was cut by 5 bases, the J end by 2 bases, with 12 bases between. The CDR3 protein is CASSPWGRNYGYTF. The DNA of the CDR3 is TGTGCCAGCAGTCCCTGGGGGAGAAACTATGGCTACACCTTC.

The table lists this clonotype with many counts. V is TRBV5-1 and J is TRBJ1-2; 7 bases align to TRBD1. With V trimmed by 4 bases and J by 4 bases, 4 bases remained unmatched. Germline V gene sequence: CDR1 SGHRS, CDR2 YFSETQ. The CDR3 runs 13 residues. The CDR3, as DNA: TGCGCCAGCAGCAGGGACAGTTCCTATGGCTACACCTTC. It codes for CASSRDSSYGYTF.

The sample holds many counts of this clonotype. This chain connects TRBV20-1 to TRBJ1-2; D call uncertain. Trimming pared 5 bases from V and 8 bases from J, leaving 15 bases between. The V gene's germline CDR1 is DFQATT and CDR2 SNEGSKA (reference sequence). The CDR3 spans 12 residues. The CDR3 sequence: CSAASPTGGYTF. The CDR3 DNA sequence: TGCAGTGCTGCCAGTCCCACTGGCGGCTACACCTTC.

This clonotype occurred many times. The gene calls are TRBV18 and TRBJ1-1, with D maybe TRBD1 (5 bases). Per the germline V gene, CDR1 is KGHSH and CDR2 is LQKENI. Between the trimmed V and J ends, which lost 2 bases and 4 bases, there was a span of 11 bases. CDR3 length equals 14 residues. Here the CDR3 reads CASSPLGGGTEAFF. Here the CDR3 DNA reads TGTGCCAGCTCACCATTGGGGGGAGGCACTGAAGCTTTCTTT.

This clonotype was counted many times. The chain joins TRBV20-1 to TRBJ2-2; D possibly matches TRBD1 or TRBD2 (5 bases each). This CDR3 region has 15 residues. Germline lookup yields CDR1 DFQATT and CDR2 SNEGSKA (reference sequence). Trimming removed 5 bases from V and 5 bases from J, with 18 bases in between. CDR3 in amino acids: CSASAAGGLTGELFF. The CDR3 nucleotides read TGCAGTGCTTCCGCTGCTGGGGGATTAACCGGGGAGCTGTTTTTT.

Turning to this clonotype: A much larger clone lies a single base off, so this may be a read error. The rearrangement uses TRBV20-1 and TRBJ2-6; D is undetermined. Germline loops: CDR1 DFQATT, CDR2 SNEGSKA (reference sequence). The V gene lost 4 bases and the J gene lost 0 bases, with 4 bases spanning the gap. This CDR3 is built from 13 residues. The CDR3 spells CSATSSGANVLTF. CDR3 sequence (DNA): TGCAGTGCTACTAGCTCTGGGGCCAACGTCCTGACTTTC.

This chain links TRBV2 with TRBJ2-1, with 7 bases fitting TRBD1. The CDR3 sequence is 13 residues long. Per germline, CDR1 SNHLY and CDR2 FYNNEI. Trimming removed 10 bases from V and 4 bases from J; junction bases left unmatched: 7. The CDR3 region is CAIRRQGYNEQFF. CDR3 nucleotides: TGTGCCATCAGAAGACAGGGATACAATGAGCAGTTCTTC.

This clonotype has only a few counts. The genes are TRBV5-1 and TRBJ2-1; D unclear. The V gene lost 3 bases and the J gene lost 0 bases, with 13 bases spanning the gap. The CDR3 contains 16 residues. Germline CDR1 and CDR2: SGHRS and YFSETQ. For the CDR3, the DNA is TGCGCCAGCAGCTGGACCGTCCTGAGCTCCTACAATGAGCAGTTCTTC. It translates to CASSWTVLSSYNEQFF.

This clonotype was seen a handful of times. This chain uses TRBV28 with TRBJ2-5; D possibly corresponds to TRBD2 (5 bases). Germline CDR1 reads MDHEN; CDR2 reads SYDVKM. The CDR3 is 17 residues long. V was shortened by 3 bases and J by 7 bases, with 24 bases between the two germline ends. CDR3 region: CASSFGFGRRNHGTQYF. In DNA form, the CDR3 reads TGTGCCAGCAGTTTTGGTTTCGGCCGGAGGAACCACGGGACCCAGTACTTC. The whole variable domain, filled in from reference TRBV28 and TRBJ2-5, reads DVKVTQSSRYLVKRTGEKVFLECVQDMDHENMFWYRQDPGLGLRLIYFSYDVKMKEKGDIPEGYSVSREKKERFSLILESASTNQTSMYLCASSFGFGRRNHGTQYFGPGTRLLVL.

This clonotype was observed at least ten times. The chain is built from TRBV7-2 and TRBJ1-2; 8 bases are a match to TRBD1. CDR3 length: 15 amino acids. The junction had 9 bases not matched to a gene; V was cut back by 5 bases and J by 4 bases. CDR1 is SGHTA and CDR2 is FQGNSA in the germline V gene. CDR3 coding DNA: TGTGCCAGCAGCCCCGGGACAGGAAAGCCCTATGGCTACACCTTC. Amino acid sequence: CASSPGTGKPYGYTF.

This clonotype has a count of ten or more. CDR3 residues: CSVEVGLGRGTEAFF. Written as DNA, the CDR3 is TGCAGCGTTGAAGTAGGTCTGGGAAGAGGCACTGAAGCTTTCTTT. This chain joins TRBV29-1 and TRBJ1-1; no firm D call. CDR1 and CDR2 from the germline V gene are SQVTM and ANQGSEA. Between the trimmed V and J ends, which lost 1 base and 4 bases, there was a span of 16 bases. This CDR3 contains 15 residues.

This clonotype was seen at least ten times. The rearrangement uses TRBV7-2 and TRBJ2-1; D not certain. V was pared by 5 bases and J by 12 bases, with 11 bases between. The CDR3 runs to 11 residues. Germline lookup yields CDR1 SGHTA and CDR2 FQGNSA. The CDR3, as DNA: TGTGCCAGCAGCCCTCGATTGAGGCAGTTCTTC. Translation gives CASSPRLRQFF.

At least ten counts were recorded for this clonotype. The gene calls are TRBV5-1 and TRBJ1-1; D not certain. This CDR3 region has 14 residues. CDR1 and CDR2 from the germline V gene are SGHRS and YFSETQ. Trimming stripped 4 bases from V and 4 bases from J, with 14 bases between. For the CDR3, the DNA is TGCGCCAGCAGCCGGGAGGCGGGGAGCACTGAAGCTTTCTTT. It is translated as CASSREAGSTEAFF.

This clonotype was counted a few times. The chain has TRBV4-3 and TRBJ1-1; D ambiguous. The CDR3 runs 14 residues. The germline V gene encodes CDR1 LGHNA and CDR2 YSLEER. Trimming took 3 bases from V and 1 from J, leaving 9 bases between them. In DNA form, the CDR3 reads TGCGCCAGCAGCCATGAAATAAGGAACACTGAAGCTTTCTTT. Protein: CASSHEIRNTEAFF.

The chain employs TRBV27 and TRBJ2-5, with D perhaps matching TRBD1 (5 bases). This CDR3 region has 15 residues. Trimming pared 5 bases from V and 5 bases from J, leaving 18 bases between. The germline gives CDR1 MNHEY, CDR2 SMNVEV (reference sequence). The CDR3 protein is CASSSHMGRVETQYF. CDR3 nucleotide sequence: TGTGCCAGCAGTAGCCACATGGGGCGCGTTGAGACCCAGTACTTC.

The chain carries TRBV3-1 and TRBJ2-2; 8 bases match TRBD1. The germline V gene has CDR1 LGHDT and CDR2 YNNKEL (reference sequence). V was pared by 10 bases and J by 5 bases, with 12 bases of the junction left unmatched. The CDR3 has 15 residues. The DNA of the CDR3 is TGTGCCACCTGCCCCAGGGGGCCAGGGACCGGGGAGCTGTTTTTT. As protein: CATCPRGPGTGELFF. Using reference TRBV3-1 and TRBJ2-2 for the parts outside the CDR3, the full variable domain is DTAVSQTPKYLVTQMGNDKSIKCEQNLGHDTMYWYKQDSKKFLKIMFSYNNKELIINETVPNRFSPKSPDKAHLNLHINSLELGDSAVYFCATCPRGPGTGELFFGEGSRLTVL.

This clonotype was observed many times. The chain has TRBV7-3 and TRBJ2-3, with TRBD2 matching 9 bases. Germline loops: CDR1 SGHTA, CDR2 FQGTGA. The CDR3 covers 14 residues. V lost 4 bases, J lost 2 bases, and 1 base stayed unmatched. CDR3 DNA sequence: TGTGCCAGCAGCTCGGGACTAGCCACAGATACGCAGTATTTT. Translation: CASSSGLATDTQYF.

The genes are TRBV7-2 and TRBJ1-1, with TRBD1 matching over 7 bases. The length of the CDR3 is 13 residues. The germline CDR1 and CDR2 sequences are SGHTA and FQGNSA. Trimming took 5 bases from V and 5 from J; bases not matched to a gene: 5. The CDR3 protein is CASSRDRETEAFF. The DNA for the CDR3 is TGTGCCAGCAGCCGAGACAGGGAAACTGAAGCTTTCTTT.

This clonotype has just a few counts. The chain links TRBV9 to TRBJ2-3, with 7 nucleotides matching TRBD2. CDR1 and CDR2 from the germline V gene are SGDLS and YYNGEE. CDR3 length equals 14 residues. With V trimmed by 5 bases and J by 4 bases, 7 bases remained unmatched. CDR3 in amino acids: CASSWRGLADTQYF. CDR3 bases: TGTGCCAGCAGTTGGCGGGGGTTGGCAGATACGCAGTATTTT.

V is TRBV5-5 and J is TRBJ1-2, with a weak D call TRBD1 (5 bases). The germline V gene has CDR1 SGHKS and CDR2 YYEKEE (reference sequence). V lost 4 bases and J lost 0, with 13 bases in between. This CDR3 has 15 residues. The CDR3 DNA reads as TGTGCCAGCAGCGACCCCCAGGGTACTAACTATGGCTACACCTTC. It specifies CASSDPQGTNYGYTF.

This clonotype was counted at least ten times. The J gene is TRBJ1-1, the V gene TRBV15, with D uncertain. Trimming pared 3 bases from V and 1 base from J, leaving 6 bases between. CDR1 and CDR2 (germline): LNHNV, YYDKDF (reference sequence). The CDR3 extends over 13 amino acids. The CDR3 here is CATSSGRNTEAFF. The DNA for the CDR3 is TGTGCCACCAGCAGTGGACGGAACACTGAAGCTTTCTTT.